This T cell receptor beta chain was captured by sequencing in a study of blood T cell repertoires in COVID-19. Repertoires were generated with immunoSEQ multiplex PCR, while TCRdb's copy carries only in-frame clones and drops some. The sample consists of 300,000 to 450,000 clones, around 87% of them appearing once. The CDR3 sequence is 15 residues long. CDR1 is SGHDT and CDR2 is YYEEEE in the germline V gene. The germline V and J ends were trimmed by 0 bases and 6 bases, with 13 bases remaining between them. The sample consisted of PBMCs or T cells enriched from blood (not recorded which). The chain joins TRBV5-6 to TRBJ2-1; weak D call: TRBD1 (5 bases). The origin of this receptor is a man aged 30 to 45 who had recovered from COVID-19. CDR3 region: CASSLASITGNEQFF. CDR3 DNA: TGTGCCAGCAGCTTGGCCTCGATCACAGGCAATGAGCAGTTCTTC.